A selection of T cell receptor beta chains follows, all from one sample in a study of blood T cell dynamics during melanoma immunotherapy. Method: immunoSEQ multiplex PCR; TCRdb's copy keeps in-frame clones and lacks some. The sample lists some 15,000 clones; approximately 91% were seen once. Sequenced material: blood, taken from a patient treated with checkpoint blockade. The receptors derive from a human donor with melanoma. Each CDR3 is given with its conserved first and last residue. Each record gives: D gene, V gene, J gene, clone size, CDR3 DNA, CDR3 protein. The D gene is left open where the match is weak. The size of a clone is reported for some rows only, either as once, few or many, or as a class for expanded clones.

.,TRBV4-3,TRBJ1-5,.,TGCGCCAGCAGCTGGACCGTCGGGAGCAATCAGCCCCAGCATTTT,CASSWTVGSNQPQHF
.,TRBV4-1,TRBJ1-1,.,TGCGCCAGCAGCCCCCCCCCGAGACCTGGAAGCACTGAAGCTTTCTTT,CASSPPPRPGSTEAFF
.,TRBV7-2,TRBJ1-3,.,TGTGCCAGCAGCGGAGGGAGAGGGGGAAACACCATATATTTT,CASSGGRGGNTIYF
.,TRBV7-2,TRBJ1-5,.,TGTGCCAGCAGCTTAGACCCTCGGGGGAGCAATCAGCCCCAGCATTTT,CASSLDPRGSNQPQHF
TRBD2,TRBV5-1,TRBJ2-3,.,TGCGCCAGCAGCCTCTTAGCGGGATCGACAGATACGCAGTATTTT,CASSLLAGSTDTQYF
TRBD2,TRBV12-5,TRBJ2-5,.,TGTGCTAGTGGTTTGGTTGGGGGAGGGCTGGAGAGGGAGACCCAGTACTTC,CASGLVGGGLERETQYF
TRBD1,TRBV10-3,TRBJ1-2,.,TGTGCCATCAGTGCCGTACAGGGGCATGGCTACACCTTC,CAISAVQGHGYTF
.,TRBV4-3,TRBJ2-2,.,TGCGCCAGCAGCCAAGAGGCCAGGGCGGGGTTCACCGGGGAGCTGTTTTTT,CASSQEARAGFTGELFF
.,TRBV2,TRBJ2-2,once,TGTGCCAGCAGCGATGACAGGGCGGGGGCCGGGGAGCTGTTTTTT,CASSDDRAGAGELFF
.,TRBV9,TRBJ1-2,.,TGTGCCAGCAGCGTATCCAGGGATTATGGCTACACCTTC,CASSVSRDYGYTF
TRBD2,TRBV9,TRBJ2-1,once,TGTGCCAGCAGCGTAGGGCTAGCGGGGGCTGGTGAGCAGTTCTTC,CASSVGLAGAGEQFF
TRBD1,TRBV29-1,TRBJ1-1,.,TGCAGCGTAACAGGACAGGGCATGAGTGCTTTCTTT,CSVTGQGMSAFF
.,TRBV19,TRBJ2-7,.,TGTGCCAGTAGTACGACGGCCCAAGCTTTCTACGAGCAGTACTTC,CASSTTAQAFYEQYF
.,TRBV5-1,TRBJ2-5,.,TGCGCCAGCAGCTCCCCTAGGGACTTCCAAGAGACCCAGTACTTC,CASSSPRDFQETQYF
TRBD1,TRBV7-8,TRBJ1-1,.,TGTGCCAGCAGCTTAGCAGGGGGCGCGAGTGGGGCTTTCTTT,CASSLAGGASGAFF
.,TRBV7-8,TRBJ1-5,.,TGTGCCAGCAGCTTACAGGACGGGAAGGGTCAGCCCCAGCATTTT,CASSLQDGKGQPQHF
.,TRBV7-2,TRBJ2-4,.,TGTGCCAGCAGCTTAGCGCAACTCCAGGGCATTCAGTACTTC,CASSLAQLQGIQYF
.,TRBV19,TRBJ2-3,.,TGTGCCAGTAGTATAGCCGCGGGTATTAGCACAGATACGCAGTATTTT,CASSIAAGISTDTQYF
TRBD1,TRBV15,TRBJ1-5,.,TGTGCCACCAGCAGAGATAACAGGGGGCTTCAGCCCCAGCATTTT,CATSRDNRGLQPQHF
.,TRBV28,TRBJ2-7,.,TGTGCCAGCAGCCCCCCCACAGGGCCCCACGAGCAGTACTTC,CASSPPTGPHEQYF
.,TRBV6-5,TRBJ2-5,.,TGTGCCAGCAGTTACCAGGGGATCCAAGAGACCCAGTACTTC,CASSYQGIQETQYF
.,TRBV6-4,TRBJ1-1,.,TGTGCCAGCACCTTTCCGGACAGTTATGAAGCTTTCTTT,CASTFPDSYEAFF
.,TRBV19,TRBJ2-3,once,TGTGCCAGTAGCGACATAACTAGCACAGATACGCAGTATTTT,CASSDITSTDTQYF
.,TRBV28,TRBJ1-5,.,TGTGCCAGCAGTCCAGGGGTTAGGGCAGGGACTTTTAGCAATCAGCCCCAGCATTTT,CASSPGVRAGTFSNQPQHF
.,TRBV6-1,TRBJ1-1,once,TGTGCCAGCAAACGGTCCTCAGGTGGCACTGAAGCTTTCTTT,CASKRSSGGTEAFF
.,TRBV9,TRBJ2-4,.,TGTGCCAGCAGCCCAGCCAAAAACATTCAGTACTTC,CASSPAKNIQYF
TRBD1,TRBV5-4,TRBJ1-2,.,TGTGCCAGCAGCCCCCCTGGACAGGCGGATGGCTACACCTTC,CASSPPGQADGYTF
TRBD1,TRBV9,TRBJ1-1,.,TGTGCCAGCAGCGCCTCGGGACAGGGGAACACTGAAGCTTTCTTT,CASSASGQGNTEAFF
.,TRBV27,TRBJ1-5,.,TGTGCCAGCAGTTCCCGCCGAGACAGGAGATATAGCAATCAGCCCCAGCATTTT,CASSSRRDRRYSNQPQHF
.,TRBV6-5,TRBJ1-2,.,TGTGCCAGCAGTCGGAGAGATGGTATGCACTATGGCTACACCTTC,CASSRRDGMHYGYTF
.,TRBV18,TRBJ2-4,once,TGTGCCAGCTCACCACTGGGCAGGGACAAAAACATTCAGTACTTC,CASSPLGRDKNIQYF
.,TRBV28,TRBJ1-3,.,TGTGCCAGCAGTTTATCGAAGCGTGCCATATATTTT,CASSLSKRAIYF